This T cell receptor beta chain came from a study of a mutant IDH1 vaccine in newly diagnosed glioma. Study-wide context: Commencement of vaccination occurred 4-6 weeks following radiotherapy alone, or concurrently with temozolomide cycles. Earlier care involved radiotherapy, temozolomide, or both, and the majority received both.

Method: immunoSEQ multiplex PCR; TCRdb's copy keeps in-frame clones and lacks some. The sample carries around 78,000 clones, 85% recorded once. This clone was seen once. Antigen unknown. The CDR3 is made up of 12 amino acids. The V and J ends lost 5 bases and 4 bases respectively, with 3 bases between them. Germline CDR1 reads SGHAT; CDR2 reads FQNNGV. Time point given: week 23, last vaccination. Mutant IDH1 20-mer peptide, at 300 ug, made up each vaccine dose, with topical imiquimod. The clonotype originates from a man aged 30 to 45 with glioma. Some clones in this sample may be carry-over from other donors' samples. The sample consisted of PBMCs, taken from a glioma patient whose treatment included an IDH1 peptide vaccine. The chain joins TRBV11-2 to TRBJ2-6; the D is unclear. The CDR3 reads CASSQGANVLTF. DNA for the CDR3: TGTGCCAGCAGCCAAGGGGCCAACGTCCTGACTTTC.